This TCR beta chain was recorded in a study of T cells in Graves' hyperthyroidism and ophthalmopathy. Regions amplified from RNA transcripts were the TCR beta CDR3 regions. The TCR CDR3 first-round RT-PCR relied on the HTBI primer set. TCRdb itself ran the multiplex PCR reads through MiXCR, one entry per CDR3 protein. The table records 300,000 to 400,000 distinct CDR3 sequences, approximately 13% of them present only once. In germline, CDR1 is SGHTA, CDR2 FQGNSA. This CDR3 has 16 amino acids. Trimming at V came to 2 bases and at J to 2 bases, leaving 5 bases not matched to a gene. This clonotype has ten or more counts.

The clonotype comes from a woman under 30 with Graves' hyperthyroidism. Sample: blood. The V gene is TRBV7-2, the J gene TRBJ2-7; 11 bases match TRBD2. The CDR3 DNA reads as TGTGCCAGCAGCTTATCTTCTAGCGGGAGGACCTACGAGCAGTACTTC. Its translation: CASSLSSSGRTYEQYF.